The rows below give T cell receptor beta chains drawn from one sample of a study of cytomegalovirus exposure and HLA in healthy donors. The assay was immunoSEQ multiplex PCR, and TCRdb's table has in-frame clones only and misses some. The table for this sample gives some 76,000 clones. Sequenced input: PBMCs. These receptors originate from a boy aged 5-17 years in good health and CMV-seronegative. The CDR3 runs from the conserved cysteine through the conserved F or W. D genes are given only for firm matches.

j_call: TRBJ2-7
d_call: TRBD2
v_call: TRBV2
cdr3_nt: TGTGCCAGCAGTGAAGCGCTTCCGGGGGTGGTGGATGCGGGAGTCTTCTACGAGCAGTACTTC
cdr3_aa: CASSEALPGVVDAGVFYEQYF

j_call: TRBJ1-1
d_call: NA
v_call: TRBV6-5
cdr3_nt: TGTGCCAGCAGTTACTCGAATCAGGGGCACACTGAAGCTTTCTTT
cdr3_aa: CASSYSNQGHTEAFF

j_call: TRBJ1-1
d_call: NA
v_call: TRBV19
cdr3_nt: TGTGCCAGTGGGATCGGGGGGACCACTGAAGCTTTCTTT
cdr3_aa: CASGIGGTTEAFF

j_call: TRBJ2-7
d_call: NA
v_call: TRBV20-1
cdr3_nt: TGCAGTGCTGGGGCGGTGGCCGAGCAGTACTTC
cdr3_aa: CSAGAVAEQYF

j_call: TRBJ1-5
d_call: TRBD1
v_call: TRBV13
cdr3_nt: TGTGCCAGCAGCCACGGACAGGGGGCCGGACAGCCCCAGCATTTT
cdr3_aa: CASSHGQGAGQPQHF

j_call: TRBJ1-4
d_call: NA
v_call: TRBV5-1
cdr3_nt: TGCGCCAGCAGCTTGGAATCAGGGACTGAAGGCCCAACTAATGAAAAACTGTTTTTT
cdr3_aa: CASSLESGTEGPTNEKLFF

j_call: TRBJ2-7
d_call: NA
v_call: TRBV5-6
cdr3_nt: TGTGCCAGCAGCTTGTTGATCGGGAATGGCGAGCAGTACTTC
cdr3_aa: CASSLLIGNGEQYF

j_call: TRBJ2-5
d_call: TRBD2
v_call: TRBV9
cdr3_nt: TGTGCCAGCAGCGCTCGGGCGGGGGGGATGGAGACCCAGTACTTC
cdr3_aa: CASSARAGGMETQYF

j_call: TRBJ2-7
d_call: TRBD1
v_call: TRBV4-2
cdr3_nt: TGTGCCAGCAGCCAGAGCAGGGGGCCTTACGAGCAGTACTTC
cdr3_aa: CASSQSRGPYEQYF

j_call: TRBJ1-6
d_call: NA
v_call: TRBV6-1
cdr3_nt: TGTGCCAGCAGTGTTGCGGACAAGAATAATTCACCCCTCCACTTT
cdr3_aa: CASSVADKNNSPLHF

j_call: TRBJ1-2
d_call: NA
v_call: TRBV6-5
cdr3_nt: TGTGCCAGCAGCCGAAAAAGCGTAGACTATGGCTACACCTTC
cdr3_aa: CASSRKSVDYGYTF

j_call: TRBJ2-1
d_call: TRBD1
v_call: TRBV4-1
cdr3_nt: TGCGCCAGCAGCCAAACCGGGACAGCCTACAATGAGCAGTTCTTC
cdr3_aa: CASSQTGTAYNEQFF

j_call: TRBJ2-7
d_call: NA
v_call: TRBV2
cdr3_nt: TGTGCCAGCACTAGGACAGTCCAGGTCAAGCAGTACTTC
cdr3_aa: CASTRTVQVKQYF

j_call: TRBJ1-4
d_call: NA
v_call: TRBV19
cdr3_nt: TGTGCCAGTAGTATAGGCGGGAGGGTTGAAAAACTGTTTTTT
cdr3_aa: CASSIGGRVEKLFF

j_call: TRBJ2-2
d_call: NA
v_call: TRBV25-1
cdr3_nt: TGTGCCAGCAGTGAGAGACTTAACACCGGGGAGCTGTTTTTT
cdr3_aa: CASSERLNTGELFF

j_call: TRBJ2-5
d_call: TRBD1
v_call: TRBV25-1
cdr3_nt: TGTGCCAGCGGGGGACAGGGGGGTCCGCGAGAGACCCAGTACTTC
cdr3_aa: CASGGQGGPRETQYF

j_call: TRBJ2-1
d_call: NA
v_call: TRBV9
cdr3_nt: TGTGCCAGCAGCTCCCTTGGGGGGGGCTCGTTCAATGAGCAGTTCTTC
cdr3_aa: CASSSLGGGSFNEQFF